The present entry profiles one TCR beta chain with its context. V dropped 3 bases and J dropped 5 bases, with 6 bases sitting between them. This CDR3 is built from 12 residues. CDR1 is WNHNN and CDR2 is SYGVQD in the germline V gene (reference sequence). The entry originates in a study of shared clonotypes between healthy human individuals. Overall study context: Samples came from a couple of female and three male donors aged 18 to 49.

TCRdb's copy holds only in-frame clones and misses some; the assay was immunoSEQ multiplex PCR. The sample consists of more than 2 million clones, roughly 95% of them appearing once. The sequence came from a man younger than 35 in good health. Input material: naive CD4+ T cells sorted from blood. This sample's subset: CD45RA+ positively selected. The genes are TRBV10-1 and TRBJ2-3; D remains ambiguous. The CDR3 loop reads CASSEIGDTQYF. CDR3 sequence (DNA): TGCGCCAGCAGTGAAATAGGAGATACGCAGTATTTT.